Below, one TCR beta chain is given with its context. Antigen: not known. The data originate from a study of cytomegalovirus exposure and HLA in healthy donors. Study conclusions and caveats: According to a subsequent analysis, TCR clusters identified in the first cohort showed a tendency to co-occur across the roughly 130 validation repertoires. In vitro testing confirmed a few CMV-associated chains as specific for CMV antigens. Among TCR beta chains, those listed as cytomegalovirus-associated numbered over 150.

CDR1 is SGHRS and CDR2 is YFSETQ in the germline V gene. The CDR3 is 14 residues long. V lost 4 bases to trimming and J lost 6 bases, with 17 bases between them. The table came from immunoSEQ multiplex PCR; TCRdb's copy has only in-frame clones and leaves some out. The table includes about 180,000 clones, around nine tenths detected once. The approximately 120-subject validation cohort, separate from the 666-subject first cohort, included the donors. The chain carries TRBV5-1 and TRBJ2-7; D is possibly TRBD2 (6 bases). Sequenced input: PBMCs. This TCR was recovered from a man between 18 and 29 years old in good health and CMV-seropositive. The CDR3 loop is CASSTGTGGVEQYF. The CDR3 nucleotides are TGCGCCAGCAGCACCGGGACTGGGGGAGTCGAGCAGTACTTC.